What follows are 9 T cell receptor beta chains derived from one specimen sequenced in a study of T cell responses to AZD1222 COVID-19 vaccine. Profiling relied on immunoSEQ multiplex PCR, and the TCRdb table lists in-frame clones only, not all of them. The data contain fewer than 55,000 clones, under 85% of them singletons. The material was peripheral blood, obtained on day 0 of AZD1222 vaccination. Receptor source: an adult in good health.

V is TRBV7-2 and J is TRBJ2-1; TRBD2 aligns across 9 bases. Germline assignment: CDR1 SGHTA and CDR2 FQGNSA. The V and J ends lost 5 bases and 9 bases, in that order; junction bases with no gene match: 11. This CDR3 is 15 amino acids long. This CDR3 is CASSQLAGRWAEQFF. The CDR3 DNA follows: TGTGCCAGCAGCCAACTAGCGGGCCGTTGGGCTGAGCAGTTCTTC.

The chain combines TRBV7-8 with TRBJ2-7; D uncertain. The CDR3 has 13 residues. Germline assignment: CDR1 SGHVS and CDR2 FQNEAQ. V lost 0 bases and J 3 bases, leaving 6 bases between the germline ends. Here the CDR3 reads CASSLAAYYEQYF. In nucleotides, the CDR3 is TGTGCCAGCAGCTTAGCGGCATACTACGAGCAGTACTTC.

The rearrangement uses TRBV19 and TRBJ1-5, with 8 bases lining up with TRBD1. The CDR3 has 16 amino acids. CDR1 is LNHDA, CDR2 SQIVND, per germline (reference sequence). J lost 4 bases, V lost 6 bases, and 11 bases had no gene match. This CDR3 reads CASRGFPQGVNQPQHF. The CDR3 region has the DNA TGTGCCAGTAGGGGGTTCCCACAGGGGGTGAATCAGCCCCAGCATTTT.

This chain links TRBV15 with TRBJ2-5; D call uncertain. Trimming stripped 2 bases from V and 3 bases from J, with 4 bases between. The germline gives CDR1 LNHNV, CDR2 YYDKDF (reference sequence). The CDR3 contains 12 residues. CDR3 sequence: CATSRSKETQYF. The CDR3, as DNA: TGTGCCACCAGCAGATCTAAAGAGACCCAGTACTTC.

The V gene is TRBV29-1, the J gene TRBJ2-1; D is unresolved. From germline, CDR1 is SQVTM and CDR2 ANQGSEA. The CDR3 sequence is 13 residues long. CDR3 sequence (DNA): TGCACAGGTTCCGAATACCTTTACAATGAGCAGTTCTTC. Translated: CTGSEYLYNEQFF.

The CDR3 here is CASSQEERVHEKLFF. CDR3 in DNA: TGTGCCAGCAGCCAAGAGGAACGAGTACATGAAAAACTGTTTTTT. V is TRBV3-1 (or the pseudogene TRBV3-2) and J is TRBJ1-4; D not certain. The CDR3 sequence is 15 residues long. The germline V gene encodes CDR1 LGHDT and CDR2 YNNKEL (reference sequence). Trimming stripped 0 bases from V and 6 bases from J, with 11 bases between.

This clone was picked up a small number of times. This chain uses TRBV3-1 (or the pseudogene TRBV3-2) with TRBJ1-1; D unresolved. The CDR3 length is 14 residues. Deletions cut 4 bases from V and 2 bases from J, with 11 bases between. The V gene's germline CDR1 is LGHDT and CDR2 YNNKEL (reference sequence). CDR3 amino acids: CASSPYQSNTEAFF. In DNA, the CDR3 is TGTGCCAGCAGCCCGTATCAGAGTAACACTGAAGCTTTCTTT.

V usage is TRBV10-3 and J usage is TRBJ2-7; TRBD2 agrees at 8 bases. V gave up 4 bases and J gave up 3 bases; unmatched junction bases: 5. CDR1 is ENHRY, CDR2 SYGVKD, per germline. The CDR3 is made up of 14 amino acids. CDR3 DNA sequence: TGTGCCATCAGTGTAGCGGGGACGAACTACGAGCAGTACTTC. Amino acids: CAISVAGTNYEQYF.

The chain couples TRBV7-2 to TRBJ2-3, with D possibly being TRBD2 (6 bases). This CDR3 spans 14 amino acids. Germline-derived CDR1 and CDR2 are SGHTA and FQGNSA. V lost 4 bases and J 8 bases, leaving 16 bases between the germline ends. CDR3 region: CASSSPQTSATQYF. CDR3 bases: TGTGCCAGCAGCTCACCGCAGACTAGTGCTACGCAGTATTTT.